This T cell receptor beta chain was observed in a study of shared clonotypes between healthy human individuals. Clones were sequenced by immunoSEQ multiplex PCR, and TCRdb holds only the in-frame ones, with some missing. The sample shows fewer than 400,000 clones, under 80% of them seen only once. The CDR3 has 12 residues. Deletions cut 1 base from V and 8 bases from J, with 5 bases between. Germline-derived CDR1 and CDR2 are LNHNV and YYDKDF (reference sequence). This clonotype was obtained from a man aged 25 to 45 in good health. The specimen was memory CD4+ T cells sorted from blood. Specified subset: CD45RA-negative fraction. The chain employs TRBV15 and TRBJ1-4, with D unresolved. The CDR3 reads CATSRGPEKLFF. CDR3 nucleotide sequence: TGTGCCACCAGCAGAGGCCCGGAAAAACTGTTTTTT.